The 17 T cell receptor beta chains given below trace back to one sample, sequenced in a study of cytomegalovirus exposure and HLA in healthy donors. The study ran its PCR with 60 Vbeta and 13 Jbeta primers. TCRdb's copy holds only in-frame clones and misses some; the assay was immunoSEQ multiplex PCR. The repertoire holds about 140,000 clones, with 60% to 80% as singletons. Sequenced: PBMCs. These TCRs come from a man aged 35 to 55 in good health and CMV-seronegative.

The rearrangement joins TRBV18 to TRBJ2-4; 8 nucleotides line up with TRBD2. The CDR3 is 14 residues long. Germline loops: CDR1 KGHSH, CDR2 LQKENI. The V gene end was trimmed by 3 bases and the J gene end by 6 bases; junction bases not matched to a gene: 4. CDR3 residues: CASSPTSVGNIQYF. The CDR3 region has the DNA TGTGCCAGCTCACCGACTAGCGTGGGAAACATTCAGTACTTC.

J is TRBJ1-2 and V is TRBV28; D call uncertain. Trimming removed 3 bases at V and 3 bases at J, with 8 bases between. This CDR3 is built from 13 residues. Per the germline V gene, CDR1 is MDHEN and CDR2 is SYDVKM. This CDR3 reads CASSFGRYYGYTF. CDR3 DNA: TGTGCCAGCAGTTTTGGCAGATACTATGGCTACACCTTC.

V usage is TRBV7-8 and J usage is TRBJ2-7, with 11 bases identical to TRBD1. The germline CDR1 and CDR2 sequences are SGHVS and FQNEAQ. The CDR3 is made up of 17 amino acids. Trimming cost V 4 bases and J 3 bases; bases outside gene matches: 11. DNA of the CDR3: TGTGCCAGCAGCTCACCGGACAGGGGGCTGTTAATCTACGAGCAGTACTTC. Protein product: CASSSPDRGLLIYEQYF.

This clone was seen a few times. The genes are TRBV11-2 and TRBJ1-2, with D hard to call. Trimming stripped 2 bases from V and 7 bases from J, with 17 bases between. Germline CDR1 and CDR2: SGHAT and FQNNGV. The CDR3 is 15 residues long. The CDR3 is CASSLSAGLPSGYTF. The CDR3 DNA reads TGTGCCAGCAGCTTATCGGCCGGACTTCCCTCTGGCTACACCTTC.

The CDR3 sequence is CASSLFWRGSSGGAEDNEQFF. CDR3 sequence (DNA): TGTGCCAGCAGTTTATTCTGGAGGGGTTCTAGCGGGGGGGCTGAGGACAATGAGCAGTTCTTC. This chain joins TRBV27 and TRBJ2-1; 12 bases fit TRBD2. Trimming at V came to 1 base and at J to 5 bases, leaving 18 bases not matched to a gene. Looked up from germline, CDR1 is MNHEY and CDR2 is SMNVEV (reference sequence). The CDR3 is made up of 21 amino acids.

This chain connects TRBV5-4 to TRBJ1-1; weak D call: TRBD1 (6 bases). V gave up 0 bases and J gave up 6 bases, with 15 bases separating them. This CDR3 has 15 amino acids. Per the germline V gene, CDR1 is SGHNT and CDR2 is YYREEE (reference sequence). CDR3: CASSLVGTRESEAFF. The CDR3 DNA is TGTGCCAGCAGCTTGGTCGGGACACGGGAATCTGAAGCTTTCTTT. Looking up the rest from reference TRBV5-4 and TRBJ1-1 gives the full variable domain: ETGVTQSPTHLIKTRGQQVTLRCSSQSGHNTVSWYQQALGQGPQFIFQYYREEENGRGNFPPRFSGLQFPNYSSELNVNALELDDSALYLCASSLVGTRESEAFFGQGTRLTVV.

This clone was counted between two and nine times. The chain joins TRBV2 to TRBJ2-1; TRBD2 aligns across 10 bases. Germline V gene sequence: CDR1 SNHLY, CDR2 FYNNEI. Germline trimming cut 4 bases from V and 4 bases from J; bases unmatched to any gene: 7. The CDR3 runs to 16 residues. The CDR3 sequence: CASSASSGGPYNEQFF. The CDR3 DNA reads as TGTGCCAGCAGTGCTTCTAGCGGGGGCCCTTACAATGAGCAGTTCTTC.

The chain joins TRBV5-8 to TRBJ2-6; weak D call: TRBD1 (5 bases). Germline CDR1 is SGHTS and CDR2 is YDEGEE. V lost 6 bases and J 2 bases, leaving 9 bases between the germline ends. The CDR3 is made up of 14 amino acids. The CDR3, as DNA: TGTGCCAGCAAGGGGTTGGCTGGGGCCAACGTCCTGACTTTC. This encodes CASKGLAGANVLTF.

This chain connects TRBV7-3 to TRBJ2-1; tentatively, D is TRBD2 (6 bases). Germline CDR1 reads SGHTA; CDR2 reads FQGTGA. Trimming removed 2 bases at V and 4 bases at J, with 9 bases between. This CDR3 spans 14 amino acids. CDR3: CASSLYGGYNEQFF. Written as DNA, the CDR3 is TGTGCCAGCAGCTTATACGGGGGTTACAATGAGCAGTTCTTC. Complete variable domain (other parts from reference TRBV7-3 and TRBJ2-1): GAGVSQTPSNKVTEKGKYVELRCDPISGHTALYWYRQSLGQGPEFLIYFQGTGAADDSGLPNDRFFAVRPEGSVSTLKIQRTERGDSAVYLCASSLYGGYNEQFFGPGTRLTVL.

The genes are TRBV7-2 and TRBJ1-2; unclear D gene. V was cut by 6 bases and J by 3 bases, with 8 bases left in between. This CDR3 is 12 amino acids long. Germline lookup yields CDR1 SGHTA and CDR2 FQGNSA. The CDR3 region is CASSSGYYGYTF. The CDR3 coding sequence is TGTGCCAGCAGTTCAGGTTACTATGGCTACACCTTC.

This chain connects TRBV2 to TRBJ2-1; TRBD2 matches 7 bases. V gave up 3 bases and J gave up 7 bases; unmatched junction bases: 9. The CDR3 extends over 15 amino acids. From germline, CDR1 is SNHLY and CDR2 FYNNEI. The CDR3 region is CASSDERAGWNEQFF. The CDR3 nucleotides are TGTGCCAGCAGTGATGAGCGAGCGGGATGGAATGAGCAGTTCTTC.

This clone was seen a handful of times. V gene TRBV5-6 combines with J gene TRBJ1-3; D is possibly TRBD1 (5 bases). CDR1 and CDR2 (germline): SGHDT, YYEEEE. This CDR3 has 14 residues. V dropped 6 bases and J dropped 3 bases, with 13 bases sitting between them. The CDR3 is CASTARTLGNTIYF. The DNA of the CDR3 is TGTGCCAGCACTGCTAGGACACTTGGAAACACCATATATTTT.

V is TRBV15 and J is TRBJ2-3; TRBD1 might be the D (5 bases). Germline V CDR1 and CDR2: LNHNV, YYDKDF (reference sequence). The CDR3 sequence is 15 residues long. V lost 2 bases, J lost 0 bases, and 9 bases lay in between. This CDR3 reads CATSRSRTSTDTQYF. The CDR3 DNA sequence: TGTGCCACCAGCAGATCCCGGACAAGCACAGATACGCAGTATTTT.

The CDR3 region is CASNGQVGLTGELFF. In DNA form, the CDR3 reads TGTGCCAGTAACGGACAGGTCGGTCTCACCGGGGAGCTGTTTTTT. This sequence joins TRBV19 and TRBJ2-2; 7 bases fit TRBD1. This CDR3 comprises 15 residues. V shed 7 bases and J 4 bases; nucleotides not matched to a gene: 9. CDR1 is LNHDA and CDR2 is SQIVND in the germline V gene (reference sequence).

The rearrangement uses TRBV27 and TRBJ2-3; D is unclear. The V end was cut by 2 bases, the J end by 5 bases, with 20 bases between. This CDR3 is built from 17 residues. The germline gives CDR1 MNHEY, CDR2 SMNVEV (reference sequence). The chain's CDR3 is CASSLEFVATRLDTQYF. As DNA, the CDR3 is TGTGCCAGCAGTTTAGAGTTCGTGGCTACGAGGCTAGATACGCAGTATTTT.

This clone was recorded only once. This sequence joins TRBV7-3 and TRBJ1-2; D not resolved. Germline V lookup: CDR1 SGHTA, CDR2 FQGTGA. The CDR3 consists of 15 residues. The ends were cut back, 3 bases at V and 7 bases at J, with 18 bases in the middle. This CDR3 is CASSFSTGRDGGYTF. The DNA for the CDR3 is TGTGCCAGCAGCTTTAGTACGGGTCGGGATGGTGGCTACACCTTC.

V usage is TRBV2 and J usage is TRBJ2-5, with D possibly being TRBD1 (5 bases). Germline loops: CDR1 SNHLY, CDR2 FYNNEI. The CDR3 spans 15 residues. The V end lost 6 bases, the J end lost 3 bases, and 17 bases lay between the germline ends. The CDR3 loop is CASRWGRVGEETQYF. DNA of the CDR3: TGTGCCAGCAGGTGGGGCAGGGTAGGGGAAGAGACCCAGTACTTC.